These 29 T cell receptor beta chains originate from one sample sequenced in a study of blood T cell repertoires in COVID-19. Profiling relied on immunoSEQ multiplex PCR, and the TCRdb table lists in-frame clones only, not all of them. The sample includes roughly 50,000 clones, around 91% of them seen just once. Sequencing was done on a sample of peripheral blood. These receptors originate from an older woman with active COVID-19.

The chain uses TRBV29-1 and TRBJ2-1, with D possibly being TRBD2 (6 bases). Trimming removed 7 bases from V and 8 bases from J, with 18 bases in between. The CDR3 has 13 residues. Germline assignment: CDR1 SQVTM and CDR2 ANQGSEA. CDR3 bases: TGCAGCGGGAGACGACTAGTAGGAGATGAGCAGTTCTTC. Its protein is CSGRRLVGDEQFF.

The chain employs TRBV5-4 and TRBJ2-3; 8 bases agree with TRBD1. J was trimmed by 5 bases and V by 1 base; bases with no gene match: 9. The CDR3 loop spans 16 amino acids. Germline loops: CDR1 SGHNT, CDR2 YYREEE (reference sequence). CDR3 residues: CASSLTQGARRDTQYF. CDR3 sequence (DNA): TGTGCCAGCAGCTTGACGCAGGGGGCGCGGAGAGATACGCAGTATTTT.

V is TRBV5-6 and J is TRBJ2-5, with D possibly being TRBD2 (6 bases). Germline CDR1 and CDR2: SGHDT and YYEEEE. V gave up 0 bases and J gave up 7 bases, with 13 bases separating them. The CDR3 is 14 residues long. CDR3 amino acids: CASSLGRQGGTQYF. The CDR3 nucleotides are TGTGCCAGCAGCTTGGGGAGGCAGGGAGGGACCCAGTACTTC.

This chain links TRBV11-2 with TRBJ2-4; TRBD1 matches at 9 bases. Per germline, CDR1 SGHAT and CDR2 FQNNGV. This CDR3 spans 16 amino acids. V shed 5 bases, J shed 9 bases, and the junction held 14 bases outside the gene matches. The CDR3 reads CASSPAWGQGSGIQYF. CDR3 bases: TGTGCCAGCAGCCCTGCCTGGGGACAGGGTAGCGGCATTCAGTACTTC.

The rearrangement links TRBV11-2 to TRBJ2-7; D is unresolved. Germline CDR1 reads SGHAT; CDR2 reads FQNNGV. The CDR3 sequence is 11 residues long. Trimming stripped 7 bases from V and 1 base from J, with 5 bases between. The CDR3 nucleotides read TGTGCCAGCACCAATTCCTACGAGCAGTACTTC. Residues: CASTNSYEQYF.

The V and J genes are TRBV2 and TRBJ2-7; 7 nucleotides match TRBD1. This CDR3 has 15 residues. Germline V gives CDR1 SNHLY, CDR2 FYNNEI. The V gene end was trimmed by 7 bases and the J gene end by 6 bases; junction bases not matched to a gene: 15. CDR3 sequence: CASIRDTGAILEQYF. In DNA form, the CDR3 reads TGTGCCAGCATCCGGGACACAGGGGCCATCCTCGAGCAGTACTTC.

The chain is built from TRBV5-4 and TRBJ2-5, with TRBD2 as a possible D gene (5 bases). V lost 1 base to trimming and J lost 5 bases, with 9 bases between them. Germline V gene data show CDR1 as SGHNT and CDR2 as YYREEE (reference sequence). The CDR3 loop spans 13 amino acids. The CDR3, as DNA: TGTGCCAGCAGCTTGTGGGAGCAGGAGACCCAGTACTTC. Translating it yields CASSLWEQETQYF.

This clone appeared a single time. This rearrangement joins TRBV10-3 to TRBJ1-3; TRBD1 aligns across 7 bases. Trimming took 6 bases from V and 4 from J; bases not matched to a gene: 6. Germline V gene lookup returns CDR1 ENHRY and CDR2 SYGVKD. This CDR3 has 14 amino acids. CDR3 in amino acids: CAIRRDSGGNTIYF. CDR3 coding DNA: TGTGCCATCAGGCGGGACAGCGGGGGAAACACCATATATTTT.

This clone was seen once. The J gene is TRBJ2-5, the V gene TRBV5-5; TRBD1 is a possible D gene (5 bases). The V gene's germline CDR1 is SGHKS and CDR2 YYEKEE (reference sequence). This CDR3 has 15 amino acids. Trimming cost V 4 bases and J 0 bases, with 13 bases left between them. DNA of the CDR3: TGTGCCAGCAGCAATGACAGCTTGTACCAAGAGACCCAGTACTTC. Translated: CASSNDSLYQETQYF.

The genes are TRBV5-4 and TRBJ2-2; 8 bases line up with TRBD1. The CDR3 runs to 14 residues. V lost 2 bases, J lost 8 bases, and 5 bases stayed unmatched. CDR1 and CDR2 from the germline V gene are SGHNT and YYREEE (reference sequence). CDR3 sequence: CASSFRGQVGELFF. In DNA form, the CDR3 reads TGTGCCAGCAGCTTCAGGGGGCAAGTTGGGGAGCTGTTTTTT. Together with reference TRBV5-4 and TRBJ2-2, the CDR3 gives the full variable domain: ETGVTQSPTHLIKTRGQQVTLRCSSQSGHNTVSWYQQALGQGPQFIFQYYREEENGRGNFPPRFSGLQFPNYSSELNVNALELDDSALYLCASSFRGQVGELFFGEGSRLTVL.

V gene TRBV4-1 combines with J gene TRBJ2-2, with 9 nucleotides matching TRBD2. Looked up from germline, CDR1 is MGHRA and CDR2 is YSYEKL. V trimming: 2 bases; J trimming: 6 bases; junction bases outside the gene matches: 7. This CDR3 has 16 residues. The CDR3 loop reads CASSQRTSVFPGELFF. The CDR3 DNA reads TGCGCCAGCAGCCAAAGGACTAGCGTTTTTCCCGGGGAGCTGTTTTTT.

This clone came up once. V is TRBV5-6 and J is TRBJ1-2, with D tentatively TRBD1 (6 bases). Germline CDR1 reads SGHDT; CDR2 reads YYEEEE. V was cut by 4 bases and J by 8 bases, with 21 bases left in between. The CDR3 is 15 residues long. CDR3 amino acids: CASSPREPGAGGYTF. Written as DNA, the CDR3 is TGTGCCAGCAGCCCGAGGGAGCCAGGGGCTGGCGGCTACACCTTC.

The chain uses TRBV2 and TRBJ2-1; 7 positions agree with TRBD1. Looked up from germline, CDR1 is SNHLY and CDR2 is FYNNEI. J was trimmed by 7 bases and V by 6 bases; bases with no gene match: 15. The CDR3 consists of 16 residues. CDR3 sequence reads: CASSAFPGTVGNEQFF. CDR3 nucleotide sequence: TGTGCCAGCAGCGCCTTCCCCGGGACAGTGGGGAATGAGCAGTTCTTC.

V gene TRBV30 combines with J gene TRBJ1-2; maybe TRBD1 (5 bases). V dropped 5 bases and J dropped 7 bases, with 14 bases sitting between them. This CDR3 has 12 amino acids. The V gene's germline CDR1 is GTSNPN and CDR2 SVGIG (reference sequence). The CDR3 nucleotides read TGTGCCTGGCGTGGGGGGGATCTTGGCTACACCTTC. This sequence encodes CAWRGGDLGYTF.

J is TRBJ2-1 and V is TRBV10-3, with 11 bases lining up with TRBD1. The V and J ends lost 0 bases and 6 bases, in that order; junction bases with no gene match: 7. The CDR3 length is 17 residues. The V gene's germline CDR1 is ENHRY and CDR2 SYGVKD. CDR3: CAISESPGTGGGNEQFF. CDR3 bases: TGTGCCATCAGTGAGTCCCCCGGGACAGGGGGGGGCAATGAGCAGTTCTTC.

The V gene is TRBV19, the J gene TRBJ2-7; TRBD2 aligns across 13 bases. CDR1 is LNHDA, CDR2 SQIVND, per germline (reference sequence). The CDR3 has 19 amino acids. V shed 6 bases, J shed 0 bases, and the junction held 14 bases outside the gene matches. Here the CDR3 DNA reads TGTGCCAGTAGACCCTCGGGACTAGCGGGGCGTGGGATCTCCTACGAGCAGTACTTC. Protein sequence: CASRPSGLAGRGISYEQYF.

This clone was seen a handful of times. The genes are TRBV11-1 and TRBJ1-6; 8 bases line up with TRBD1. Germline V lookup: CDR1 SGHAT, CDR2 FQDESV (reference sequence). V trimming: 1 base; J trimming: 12 bases; junction bases outside the gene matches: 5. The CDR3 length is 14 residues. For the CDR3, the DNA is TGTGCCAGCAGCTTAGGACAGGGGCCCCGACCCCTCCACTTT. As protein: CASSLGQGPRPLHF.

The V gene is TRBV19, the J gene TRBJ1-1, with D perhaps matching TRBD1 (5 bases). Trimming removed 6 bases from V and 4 bases from J, with 15 bases in between. The CDR3 runs 14 residues. Germline V gene lookup returns CDR1 LNHDA and CDR2 SQIVND (reference sequence). The CDR3 DNA reads as TGTGCCAGTAGCGGCAGACAGCCGCTCACTGAAGCTTTCTTT. The encoded protein is CASSGRQPLTEAFF.

The chain couples TRBV7-2 to TRBJ1-2; a possible D gene is TRBD1 (5 bases). Trimming cost V 4 bases and J 0 bases, with 9 bases left between them. The CDR3 runs to 14 residues. The germline V gene encodes CDR1 SGHTA and CDR2 FQGNSA. CDR3 sequence reads: CASSSRVSNYGYTF. The CDR3 nucleotides are TGTGCCAGCAGCTCCAGGGTTTCTAACTATGGCTACACCTTC.

The chain employs TRBV7-2 and TRBJ1-2; D ambiguous. Germline values: CDR1 SGHTA, CDR2 FQGNSA. This CDR3 is 14 amino acids long. The germline V and J ends were trimmed by 1 base and 4 bases, with 10 bases remaining between them. CDR3 nucleotide sequence: TGTGCCAGCAGCTTAGGACGGGCGGGCTATGGCTACACCTTC. Amino acids: CASSLGRAGYGYTF.

The chain carries TRBV9 and TRBJ2-2; TRBD2 is a possible D gene (6 bases). CDR1 and CDR2 from the germline V gene are SGDLS and YYNGEE. The CDR3 has 14 residues. V was pared by 3 bases and J by 4 bases, with 10 bases between. Here the CDR3 reads CASSAEGLTGELFF. As DNA, the CDR3 is TGTGCCAGCAGCGCGGAGGGCCTCACCGGGGAGCTGTTTTTT.

This clone was detected only a few times. The V and J genes are TRBV27 and TRBJ2-7; perhaps TRBD1 as D (5 bases). The CDR3 has 12 residues. V lost 6 bases and J lost 6, with 12 bases in between. Germline V lookup: CDR1 MNHEY, CDR2 SMNVEV (reference sequence). The CDR3 nucleotides are TGTGCCAGCAGGCAGGGTCCGCGCGAGCAGTACTTC. Protein sequence: CASRQGPREQYF.

The chain employs TRBV18 and TRBJ2-7; D may be TRBD2 (6 bases). There are 14 residues in the CDR3. The germline V gene has CDR1 KGHSH and CDR2 LQKENI. Trimming cost V 3 bases and J 5 bases, with 14 bases left between them. The CDR3 DNA sequence: TGTGCCAGCTCACCCGGCGGAGGGCTCCACGAGCAGTACTTC. Translation: CASSPGGGLHEQYF.

This chain connects TRBV5-6 to TRBJ2-5; tentatively, D is TRBD2 (7 bases). The CDR3 is 14 residues long. CDR1 is SGHDT, CDR2 YYEEEE, per germline. V was cut by 4 bases and J by 4 bases, with 14 bases left in between. The CDR3 loop reads CASSLRGGGETQYF. The CDR3 nucleotides are TGTGCCAGCAGCCTCCGAGGGGGGGGAGAGACCCAGTACTTC.

The chain couples TRBV6-2 or TRBV6-3 to TRBJ2-1; no clear D. This CDR3 spans 14 amino acids. From germline, CDR1 is MNHEY and CDR2 SVGEGT. V lost 4 bases to trimming and J lost 2 bases, with 9 bases between them. Here the CDR3 DNA reads TGTGCCAGCAGTTCCAGAAATACCTACAATGAGCAGTTCTTC. Its translation: CASSSRNTYNEQFF.

This rearrangement joins TRBV5-5 to TRBJ2-1, with a tentative D call TRBD1 (6 bases). The V gene's germline CDR1 is SGHKS and CDR2 YYEKEE (reference sequence). With 2 bases removed from V and 2 bases from J, the gap between germline ends came to 11 bases. This CDR3 spans 15 amino acids. CDR3 nucleotides: TGTGCCAGCAGCTTTAACCCAGGGGCCTACAATGAGCAGTTCTTC. It codes for CASSFNPGAYNEQFF.

This chain uses TRBV5-1 with TRBJ1-2, with a possible D match to TRBD1 (5 bases). The length of the CDR3 is 13 residues. Germline V gives CDR1 SGHRS, CDR2 YFSETQ. V was cut by 1 base and J by 4 bases, with 8 bases left in between. CDR3 nucleotide sequence: TGCGCCAGCAGCTTGACCACAGGCTATGGCTACACCTTC. It specifies CASSLTTGYGYTF.

J is TRBJ1-2 and V is TRBV3-1 (or the pseudogene TRBV3-2), with D unclear. Germline assignment: CDR1 LGHDT and CDR2 YNNKEL (reference sequence). The CDR3 runs 16 residues. The germline V and J ends were trimmed by 3 bases and 4 bases, with 18 bases remaining between them. CDR3 DNA: TGTGCCAGCAGCCAGGATTGGCAGGTTCGGGGCTATGGCTACACCTTC. It encodes CASSQDWQVRGYGYTF.

The chain has TRBV28 and TRBJ1-1, with a tentative D call TRBD1 (6 bases). The CDR3 has 12 amino acids. Trimming cost V 3 bases and J 10 bases, with 12 bases left between them. The germline V gene has CDR1 MDHEN and CDR2 SYDVKM. CDR3 in DNA: TGTGCCAGCAGTTTCCCGACAGGCGGAGCTTTCTTT. It is translated as CASSFPTGGAFF.